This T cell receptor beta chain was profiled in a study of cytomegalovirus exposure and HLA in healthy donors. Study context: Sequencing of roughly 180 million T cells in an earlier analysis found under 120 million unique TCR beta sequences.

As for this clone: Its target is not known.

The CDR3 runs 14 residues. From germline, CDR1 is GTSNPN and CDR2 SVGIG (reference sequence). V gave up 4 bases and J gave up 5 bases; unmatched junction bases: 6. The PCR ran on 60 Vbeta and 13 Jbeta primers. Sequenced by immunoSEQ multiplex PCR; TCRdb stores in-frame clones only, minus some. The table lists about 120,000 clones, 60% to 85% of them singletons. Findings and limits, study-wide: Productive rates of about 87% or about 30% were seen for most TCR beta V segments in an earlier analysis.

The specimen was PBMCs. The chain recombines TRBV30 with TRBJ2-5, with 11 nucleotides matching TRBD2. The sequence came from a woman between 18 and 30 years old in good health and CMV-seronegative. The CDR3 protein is CAWKFSGGVETQYF. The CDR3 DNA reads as TGTGCCTGGAAGTTTAGCGGGGGGGTGGAGACCCAGTACTTC. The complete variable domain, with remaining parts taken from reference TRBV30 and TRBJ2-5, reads SQTIHQWPATLVQPVGSPLSLECTVEGTSNPNLYWYRQAAGRGLQLLFYSVGIGQISSEVPQNLSASRPQDRQFILSSKKLLLSDSGFYLCAWKFSGGVETQYFGPGTRLLVL.